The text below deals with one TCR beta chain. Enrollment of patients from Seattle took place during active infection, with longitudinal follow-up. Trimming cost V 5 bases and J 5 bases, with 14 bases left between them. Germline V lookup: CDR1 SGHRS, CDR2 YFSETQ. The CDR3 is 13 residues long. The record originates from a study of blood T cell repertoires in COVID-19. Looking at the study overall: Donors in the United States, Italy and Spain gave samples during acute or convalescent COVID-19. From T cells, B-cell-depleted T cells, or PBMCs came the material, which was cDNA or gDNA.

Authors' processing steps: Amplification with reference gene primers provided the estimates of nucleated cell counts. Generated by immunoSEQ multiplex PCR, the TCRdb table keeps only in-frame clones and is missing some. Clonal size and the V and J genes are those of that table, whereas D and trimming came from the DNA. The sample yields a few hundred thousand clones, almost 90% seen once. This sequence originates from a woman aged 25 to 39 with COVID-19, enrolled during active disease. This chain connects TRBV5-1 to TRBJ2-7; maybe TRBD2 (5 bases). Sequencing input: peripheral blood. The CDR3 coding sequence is TGCGCCAGCAGACTAGGGATGAGAAACGAGCAGTACTTC. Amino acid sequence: CASRLGMRNEQYF.